This T cell receptor (beta chain) is from a study of T cells in Graves' hyperthyroidism and ophthalmopathy. Study-wide results and limits: Most thyroid-expanded clonotypes above 0.001 were also found in blood.

As concerns this clonotype: Its antigen is unidentified.

RNA transcripts gave rise to amplified TCR beta CDR3 regions. Researchers ran a first-round RT-PCR on the TCR CDR3 using the HTBI primer set. In TCRdb, the multiplex PCR reads were re-called with MiXCR into one record per CDR3 protein. The data show about 530,000 distinct CDR3 sequences, more than 15% seen once. V was pared by 6 bases and J by 6 bases, with 20 bases between. The CDR3 consists of 14 residues. Germline CDR1 is DFQATT and CDR2 is SNEGSKA (reference sequence). The sample taken for sequencing was blood. This chain joins TRBV20-1 and TRBJ1-1; D is unclear. This TCR derives from a woman between 18 and 29 years old with Graves' ophthalmopathy. The CDR3 bases are TGCAGTGCGGGCGAGAGGGAGGTCGGGGCTGAAGCTTTCTTT. This gives the protein CSAGEREVGAEAFF.